Shown below are 24 T cell receptor beta chains from a single sample sequenced in a study of identical twins. TCRdb reanalysed the 5' RACE reads using MiXCR and keeps one entry per CDR3 protein. The sample holds roughly 260,000 distinct CDR3 sequences, roughly an eighth seen once. The sample consisted of memory (CD45RO+) T cells sorted from blood. These TCRs come from a woman under 30 in good health.

The rearrangement joins TRBV3-1 to TRBJ1-2; unclear D gene. Trimming removed 2 bases at V and 0 bases at J, with 7 bases between. From germline, CDR1 is LGHDT and CDR2 YNNKEL (reference sequence). CDR3 length equals 14 residues. The CDR3 bases are TGTGCCAGCAGCCAACAGGTTTCTAACTATGGCTACACCTTC. This sequence encodes CASSQQVSNYGYTF.

The chain carries TRBV13 and TRBJ2-3; D call uncertain. The CDR3 totals 15 residues. The germline V gene encodes CDR1 PRHDT and CDR2 FYEKMQ (reference sequence). Deletions cut 3 bases from V and 3 bases from J, with 13 bases between. CDR3 bases: TGTGCCAGCAGCTTGGGCAGAGTGACTACAGATACGCAGTATTTT. It codes for CASSLGRVTTDTQYF.

The table lists this clonotype with a count of one. The J gene is TRBJ2-1, the V gene TRBV28, with no clear D. Germline-derived CDR1 and CDR2 are MDHEN and SYDVKM. Deletions cut 8 bases from V and 3 bases from J, with 5 bases between. The CDR3 runs to 11 residues. The CDR3 reads CASRYYNEQFF. CDR3 coding DNA: TGTGCCAGCCGGTACTACAATGAGCAGTTCTTC.

This clonotype has more than one count but fewer than ten. V and J are TRBV6-6 and TRBJ2-1, with D hard to call. CDR1 is MNHNY and CDR2 is SVGAGI in the germline V gene (reference sequence). CDR3 size: 11 residues. Between the trimmed V and J ends, which lost 5 bases and 6 bases, there was a span of 5 bases. The CDR3 bases are TGTGCCAGCAGTCTCCCCAATGAGCAGTTCTTC. Its protein product is CASSLPNEQFF.

The chain uses TRBV28 and TRBJ2-1; 12 nucleotides line up with TRBD2. The CDR3 length is 15 residues. V trimming: 6 bases; J trimming: 6 bases; junction bases outside the gene matches: 6. The germline gives CDR1 MDHEN, CDR2 SYDVKM. For the CDR3, the DNA is TGTGCCAGCAGCGTCGTGGGACTAGCGGGCAATGAGCAGTTCTTC. Its protein is CASSVVGLAGNEQFF. The full variable domain, in which reference TRBV28 and TRBJ2-1 provide the parts outside the CDR3, is DVKVTQSSRYLVKRTGEKVFLECVQDMDHENMFWYRQDPGLGLRLIYFSYDVKMKEKGDIPEGYSVSREKKERFSLILESASTNQTSMYLCASSVVGLAGNEQFFGPGTRLTVL.

This chain joins TRBV5-1 and TRBJ2-7, with D possibly TRBD1 on 6 matching bases. This CDR3 comprises 12 residues. Between the trimmed V and J ends, which lost 2 bases and 12 bases, there was a span of 15 bases. Germline CDR1 is SGHRS and CDR2 is YFSETQ. The CDR3 region has the DNA TGCGCCAGCAGCTTAGGCGAGGGGGTTCCGTACTTC. It encodes CASSLGEGVPYF.

This clonotype showed up many times. This chain connects TRBV7-8 to TRBJ1-1; TRBD1 aligns across 7 bases. The CDR3 has 16 residues. V lost 1 base and J lost 4; bases outside the gene matches: 9. From germline, CDR1 is SGHVS and CDR2 FQNEAQ. This chain's CDR3 is CASSLGGTARPTEAFF. CDR3 bases: TGTGCCAGCAGCTTAGGGGGGACAGCGAGGCCCACTGAAGCTTTCTTT.

The V call is TRBV20-1, the J call TRBJ2-7, with 10 positions matching TRBD1. This CDR3 has 15 residues. CDR1 and CDR2 from the germline V gene are DFQATT and SNEGSKA (reference sequence). V lost 4 bases to trimming and J lost 1 base; unmatched junction nucleotides: 7. The CDR3 region has the DNA TGCAGTGCTAAAACGACAGGGGGCGTATCCTACGAGCAGTACTTC. This translates into CSAKTTGGVSYEQYF.

Only a few counts were recorded for this clonotype. J is TRBJ2-1 and V is TRBV3-1; 8 bases align to TRBD2. The V gene end was trimmed by 3 bases and the J gene end by 10 bases; junction bases not matched to a gene: 5. The CDR3 consists of 13 residues. Looked up from germline, CDR1 is LGHDT and CDR2 is YNNKEL (reference sequence). The CDR3 nucleotides are TGTGCCAGCAGCCAGGGACTAGTTACCGAGCAGTTCTTC. This gives the protein CASSQGLVTEQFF.

This clonotype was observed many times. The V call is TRBV5-1, the J call TRBJ2-7; 10 bases fit TRBD1. The V gene's germline CDR1 is SGHRS and CDR2 YFSETQ. V lost 5 bases and J lost 3; bases outside the gene matches: 2. The CDR3 sequence is 13 residues long. The CDR3 DNA is TGCGCCAGCAGACGGGACAGGGGCTACGAGCAGTACTTC. Translation gives CASRRDRGYEQYF.

For the CDR3, the DNA is TGCAGTGCTAGAGATCATACTTCTACGCAGTATTTT. This encodes CSARDHTSTQYF. The chain carries TRBV20-1 and TRBJ2-3; no definite D call. V was clipped by 0 bases and J by 8 bases, with 9 bases between them. CDR3 length equals 12 residues. Germline values: CDR1 DFQATT, CDR2 SNEGSKA (reference sequence).

This clonotype has a handful of counts. The chain recombines TRBV6-1 with TRBJ1-1; 8 bases line up with TRBD1. The CDR3 has 14 residues. From germline, CDR1 is MNHNS and CDR2 SASEGT. V lost 7 bases, J lost 0 bases, and 4 bases stayed unmatched. The CDR3 sequence is CASTRQGMNTEAFF. CDR3 DNA sequence: TGTGCCAGCACCCGACAGGGGATGAACACTGAAGCTTTCTTT.

The chain has TRBV6-1 and TRBJ2-2, with 9 bases lining up with TRBD2. V was clipped by 6 bases and J by 4 bases; unmatched bases: 15. This CDR3 is 18 amino acids long. Germline V lookup: CDR1 MNHNS, CDR2 SASEGT. The CDR3 DNA is TGTGCCAGCAGACAGGACCCTCGGACTAGCGTACTCACCGGGGAGCTGTTTTTT. Amino acid sequence: CASRQDPRTSVLTGELFF.

The table lists this clonotype with many counts. In DNA form, the CDR3 reads TGTGCCAGCAGTGGACAGGTCCAAGAGACCCAGTACTTC. Amino acid sequence: CASSGQVQETQYF. This rearrangement joins TRBV12-3 or TRBV12-4 to TRBJ2-5, with 7 bases fitting TRBD1. With V trimmed by 5 bases and J by 1 base, 1 base remained unmatched. The CDR3 has 13 residues.

The V gene is TRBV5-5, the J gene TRBJ1-2, with a weak D call TRBD1 (6 bases). Trimming stripped 4 bases from V and 7 bases from J, with 20 bases between. The germline V gene has CDR1 SGHKS and CDR2 YYEKEE (reference sequence). This CDR3 comprises 15 residues. The CDR3 is CASSPDPGDRGGYTF. CDR3 DNA: TGTGCCAGCAGCCCGGACCCAGGGGATCGGGGTGGCTACACCTTC.

This clonotype appeared a few times. V gene TRBV3-1 combines with J gene TRBJ1-1, with D tentatively TRBD1 (6 bases). The CDR3 runs 15 residues. Trimming took off 4 bases at V and 3 bases at J, with 15 bases between the two ends. Germline V gives CDR1 LGHDT, CDR2 YNNKEL (reference sequence). The CDR3: CASSRGGRGDTEAFF. The CDR3 region has the DNA TGTGCCAGCAGCCGAGGGGGGCGAGGAGACACTGAAGCTTTCTTT.

In its sample, this clonotype was seen many times. CDR3 amino acids: CASSRQGVPSGNTIYF. CDR3 in DNA: TGTGCCAGCAGCCGCCAAGGGGTCCCCTCTGGAAACACCATATATTTT. The V and J genes are TRBV3-1 and TRBJ1-3; D might be TRBD1 (5 bases). Per the germline V gene, CDR1 is LGHDT and CDR2 is YNNKEL (reference sequence). This CDR3 is built from 16 residues. V was clipped by 4 bases and J by 0 bases, with 13 bases between them.

The rearrangement links TRBV5-1 to TRBJ1-2; D is uncertain. CDR3 size: 13 residues. The V gene lost 5 bases and the J gene lost 4 bases, with 12 bases spanning the gap. Germline lookup yields CDR1 SGHRS and CDR2 YFSETQ. Written as DNA, the CDR3 is TGCGCCAGCAGGTTTAGGGATGGCTATGGCTACACCTTC. Translated: CASRFRDGYGYTF.

This clonotype came up a few times. The chain uses TRBV9 and TRBJ2-2; weak D call: TRBD1 (5 bases). Deletions cut 0 bases from V and 5 bases from J, with 14 bases between. The CDR3 is made up of 16 amino acids. CDR1 is SGDLS and CDR2 is YYNGEE in the germline V gene. CDR3 bases: TGTGCCAGCAGCGTAGGAAGGGGCGCGGAAACCGGGGAGCTGTTTTTT. This sequence encodes CASSVGRGAETGELFF. Using reference TRBV9 and TRBJ2-2 for the parts outside the CDR3, the full variable domain is DSGVTQTPKHLITATGQRVTLRCSPRSGDLSVYWYQQSLDQGLQFLIQYYNGEERAKGNILERFSAQQFPDLHSELNLSSLELGDSALYFCASSVGRGAETGELFFGEGSRLTVL.

The gene calls are TRBV29-1 and TRBJ2-7; 11 bases align to TRBD1. The CDR3 is made up of 13 amino acids. The ends lost 3 bases at V and 7 bases at J; junction bases unmatched: 5. In germline, CDR1 is SQVTM, CDR2 ANQGSEA. CDR3: CSVEGQGGEEQYF. For the CDR3, the DNA is TGCAGCGTTGAGGGACAGGGGGGTGAGGAGCAGTACTTC.

This chain links TRBV7-8 with TRBJ1-3, with TRBD1 as a possible D gene (5 bases). The CDR3 runs to 17 residues. Trimming took off 5 bases at V and 3 bases at J, with 20 bases between the two ends. In germline, CDR1 is SGHVS, CDR2 FQNEAQ. For the CDR3, the DNA is TGTGCCAGCAGCCCCAAAAGGGGAATCGTAGTTGGAAACACCATATATTTT. Translation gives CASSPKRGIVVGNTIYF.

This clonotype was seen at least ten times. The chain links TRBV11-2 to TRBJ1-1; no reliable D call. The CDR3 totals 13 residues. CDR1 SGHAT and CDR2 FQNNGV come from the germline V gene. The ends were cut back, 5 bases at V and 1 base at J, with 8 bases in the middle. The CDR3: CASSPTQNTEAFF. The CDR3, as DNA: TGTGCCAGCAGCCCCACTCAGAACACTGAAGCTTTCTTT.

This clonotype came up many times. The J gene is TRBJ1-1, the V gene TRBV7-9; no definite D call. The CDR3 is 13 residues long. Germline V gene sequence: CDR1 SEHNR, CDR2 FQNEAQ (reference sequence). The ends were cut back, 5 bases at V and 5 bases at J, with 12 bases in the middle. The CDR3 loop reads CASSPRGGTEAFF. CDR3 nucleotides: TGTGCCAGCAGCCCCCGGGGAGGGACTGAAGCTTTCTTT.

This chain connects TRBV4-1 to TRBJ2-7, with D maybe TRBD1 (5 bases). The CDR3 consists of 15 residues. Trimming removed 5 bases from V and 0 bases from J, with 14 bases in between. In germline, CDR1 is MGHRA, CDR2 YSYEKL. The CDR3 DNA sequence: TGCGCCAGCAGCTTTGGACACTCGAACTCCTACGAGCAGTACTTC. As protein: CASSFGHSNSYEQYF.